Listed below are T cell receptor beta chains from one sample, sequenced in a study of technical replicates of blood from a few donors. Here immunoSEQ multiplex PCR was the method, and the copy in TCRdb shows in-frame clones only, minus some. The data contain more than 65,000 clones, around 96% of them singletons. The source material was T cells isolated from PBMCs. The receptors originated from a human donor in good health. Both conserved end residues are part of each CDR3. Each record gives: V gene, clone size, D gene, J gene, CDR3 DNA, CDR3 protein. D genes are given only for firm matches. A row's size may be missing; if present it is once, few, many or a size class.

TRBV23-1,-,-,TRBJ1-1,TGCGCCAGCAGTCTTACACAGGGCCTGGACACTGAAGCTTTCTTT,CASSLTQGLDTEAFF
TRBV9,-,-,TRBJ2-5,TGTGCCAGCAGCGTAGCTTATCAAGAGACCCAGTACTTC,CASSVAYQETQYF
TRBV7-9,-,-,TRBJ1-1,TGTGCCAGCAGCTTAGGGGGAGGGGAAAACACTGAAGCTTTCTTT,CASSLGGGENTEAFF
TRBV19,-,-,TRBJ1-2,TGTGCCAGTAGTAAGGCGGGACTGAACTTCTATGGCTACACCTTC,CASSKAGLNFYGYTF
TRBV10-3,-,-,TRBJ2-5,TGTGCCATCAGTGAGTCCACGGCCCAGGGCTGGCAGACCCAGTACTTC,CAISESTAQGWQTQYF
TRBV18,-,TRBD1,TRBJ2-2,TGTGCCAGCTCACAAATCCGGGACAGGATGAACGGGGAGCTGTTTTTT,CASSQIRDRMNGELFF
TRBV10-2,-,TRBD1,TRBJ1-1,TGCGCCAGCAGTGAGTCTATAGGGGGGACAGCTCCTTCTGAAGCTTTCTTT,CASSESIGGTAPSEAFF
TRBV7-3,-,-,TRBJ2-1,TGTGCCAGCAGCTTAGGCACGGGTGAGCAGTTCTTC,CASSLGTGEQFF
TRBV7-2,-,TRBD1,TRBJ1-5,TGTGCCAGCAGCGCCAATACAGGGGGTCAAGATCAGCCCCAGCATTTT,CASSANTGGQDQPQHF
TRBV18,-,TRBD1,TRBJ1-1,TGTGCCAGCTCGGGACAGGTATCGAACACTGAAGCTTTCTTT,CASSGQVSNTEAFF
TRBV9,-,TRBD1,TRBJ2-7,TGTGCCAGCAGCCTCGGGACAGGAGAAGTGTACGAGCAGTACTTC,CASSLGTGEVYEQYF
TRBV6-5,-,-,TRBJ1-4,TGTGCCAGCAGTCTGGCCGGTGGGGCGAGTGAAAAACTGTTTTTT,CASSLAGGASEKLFF
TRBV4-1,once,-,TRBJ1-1,TGCGCCAGCCGTTTGGAGGGATATAGTAACACTGAAGCTTTCTTT,CASRLEGYSNTEAFF
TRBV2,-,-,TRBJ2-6,TGTGCCATCCGGGACACCAGCTCTGGGGCCAACGTCCTGACTTTC,CAIRDTSSGANVLTF
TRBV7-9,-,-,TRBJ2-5,TGTGCCAGCAGCTTAGCGACGACGGGGGAGACCCAGTACTTC,CASSLATTGETQYF
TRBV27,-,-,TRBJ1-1,TGTGCCAGCGGCTTGTCAGGGAACACTGAAGCTTTCTTT,CASGLSGNTEAFF
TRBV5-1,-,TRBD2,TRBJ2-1,TGCGCCAGCAGCTTGCAAAGCGGGAGGTACAATGAGCAGTTCTTC,CASSLQSGRYNEQFF
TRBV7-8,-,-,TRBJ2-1,TGTGCCAGCAGCTTGACAGAGAAGTACTACAATGAGCAGTTCTTC,CASSLTEKYYNEQFF
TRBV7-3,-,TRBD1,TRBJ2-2,TGTGCCAGCAGACAGGACAGGGGAAGTACCGGGGAGCTGTTTTTT,CASRQDRGSTGELFF
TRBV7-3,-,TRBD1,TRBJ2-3,TGTGCCAGCAGCCCTGTGACAGGGCCTTACACAGATACGCAGTATTTT,CASSPVTGPYTDTQYF
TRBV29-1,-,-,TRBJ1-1,TGCAGCGTTGAGGTTTCGGCGGACACTGAAGCTTTCTTT,CSVEVSADTEAFF
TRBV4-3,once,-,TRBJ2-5,TGCGCCAGCAGCCAAGATCTAGGGGATCAAGAGACCCAGTACTTC,CASSQDLGDQETQYF
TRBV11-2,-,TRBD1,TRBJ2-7,TGTGCCAGCAGCCGGGGACAGGACAAGTCCTACGAGCAGTACTTC,CASSRGQDKSYEQYF
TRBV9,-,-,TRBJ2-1,TGTGCCAGCAGCGTAGATAGCAGGGGATCCTACAATGAGCAGTTCTTC,CASSVDSRGSYNEQFF
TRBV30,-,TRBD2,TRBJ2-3,TGTGCCTTCAGTTCCGGGACTAGCGGGGGAAACACAGATACGCAGTATTTT,CAFSSGTSGGNTDTQYF
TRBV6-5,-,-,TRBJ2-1,TGTGCCAGCAGTCTCAGGGTAAGCTCCTACAATGAGCAGTTCTTC,CASSLRVSSYNEQFF
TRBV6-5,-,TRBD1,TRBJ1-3,TGTGCCAGCAGTTTTACGGGACAGTACTCTGGAAACACCATATATTTT,CASSFTGQYSGNTIYF
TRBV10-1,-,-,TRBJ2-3,TGCGCCAGCAGTGAGGCGGATACGCAGTATTTT,CASSEADTQYF
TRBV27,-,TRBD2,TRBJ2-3,TGTGCCAGCAGCGCAAGGCTAGCGGGAGGGCCATTAGATACGCAGTATTTT,CASSARLAGGPLDTQYF
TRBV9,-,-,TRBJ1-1,TGTGCCAGCAGCGGTGGAGGGCACATTAACACTGAAGCTTTCTTT,CASSGGGHINTEAFF
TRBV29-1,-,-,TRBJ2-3,TGCAGCGTTCAAGCCGGGACACTGGAGAAAGATACGCAGTATTTT,CSVQAGTLEKDTQYF